Listed below are T cell receptor beta chains from one sample, sequenced in a study of PD-1 blockade in mismatch repair-deficient tumors. Clones were read by immunoSEQ multiplex PCR, and TCRdb kept only the in-frame ones, dropping some. The data contain about 25,000 clones, about four fifths of them singletons. Sequenced material: PBMCs, taken before pembrolizumab treatment. The receptor set was obtained from an adult with mismatch repair-deficient cancer. Both conserved end residues are part of each CDR3. A D gene is named only where the DNA matches it firmly. The size field is filled for only some rows; it gives once, few, many or a size class.

length	V	J	D	size	DNA	CDR3
18	TRBV13	TRBJ2-4	TRBD2	.	TGTGCCAGCAGCATAGGACTAGCGGGATGGGGGGCCAAAAACATTCAGTACTTC	CASSIGLAGWGAKNIQYF
13	TRBV10-2	TRBJ1-4	.	.	TGCGCCAGCAGGGACATGGGTAATGAAAAACTGTTTTTT	CASRDMGNEKLFF
13	TRBV11-3	TRBJ1-2	.	.	TGTGCCAGCAGCCCTCAGGGGAATTATGGCTACACCTTC	CASSPQGNYGYTF
16	TRBV19	TRBJ2-3	TRBD2	.	TGTGCCAGTACAAGACTAGCGGGAGAGGGAAGAGATACGCAGTATTTT	CASTRLAGEGRDTQYF
15	TRBV28	TRBJ2-7	.	.	TGTGCCAGCAGCCCTCGCGGGGCGACTACCTACGAGCAGTACTTC	CASSPRGATTYEQYF
16	TRBV27	TRBJ1-6	.	.	TGTGCCAGCAGTTGGATTAGGGGTAGCGGCAATTCACCCCTCCACTTT	CASSWIRGSGNSPLHF
15	TRBV19	TRBJ2-7	TRBD1	.	TGTGCCAGTAGTCCAGGGGGACAGTTGAACTACGAGCAGTACTTC	CASSPGGQLNYEQYF
14	TRBV18	TRBJ2-7	TRBD1	few	TGTGCCAGCTCCCCCGACAGGGGGTCGTACGAGCAGTACTTC	CASSPDRGSYEQYF
15	TRBV5-1	TRBJ2-7	TRBD2	.	TGCGCCAGCAGCATCGGCGGGGGGACCTCCTACGAGCAGTACTTC	CASSIGGGTSYEQYF
13	TRBV19	TRBJ2-5	TRBD1	.	TGTGCCAGTTCCGGGACAGGGCGGGAGACCCAGTACTTC	CASSGTGRETQYF
14	TRBV27	TRBJ2-7	TRBD2	once	TGTGCCAGCAGTTTAAATAGCGGGAGCTACGAGCAGTACTTC	CASSLNSGSYEQYF
15	TRBV5-1	TRBJ2-7	TRBD2	once	TGCGCCAGCAGCGGGGGACTAGCGGCGATCTACGAGCAGTACTTC	CASSGGLAAIYEQYF
12	TRBV19	TRBJ1-3	.	few	TGTGCCAGTAGTTACTCTGGAAACACCATATATTTT	CASSYSGNTIYF
14	TRBV21-1	TRBJ2-7	.	.	TGTGCCAGCAGCGATCGGACAGGGGTTTACGAGCAGTACTTC	CASSDRTGVYEQYF
14	TRBV29-1	TRBJ2-1	TRBD2	.	TGCAGCGCCCAGACTAGCGGGGCTTACAATGAGCAGTTCTTC	CSAQTSGAYNEQFF
13	TRBV7-3	TRBJ2-1	TRBD2	.	TGTGCCAGCAGCTTCCAGACTAGCGATGAGCAGTTCTTC	CASSFQTSDEQFF